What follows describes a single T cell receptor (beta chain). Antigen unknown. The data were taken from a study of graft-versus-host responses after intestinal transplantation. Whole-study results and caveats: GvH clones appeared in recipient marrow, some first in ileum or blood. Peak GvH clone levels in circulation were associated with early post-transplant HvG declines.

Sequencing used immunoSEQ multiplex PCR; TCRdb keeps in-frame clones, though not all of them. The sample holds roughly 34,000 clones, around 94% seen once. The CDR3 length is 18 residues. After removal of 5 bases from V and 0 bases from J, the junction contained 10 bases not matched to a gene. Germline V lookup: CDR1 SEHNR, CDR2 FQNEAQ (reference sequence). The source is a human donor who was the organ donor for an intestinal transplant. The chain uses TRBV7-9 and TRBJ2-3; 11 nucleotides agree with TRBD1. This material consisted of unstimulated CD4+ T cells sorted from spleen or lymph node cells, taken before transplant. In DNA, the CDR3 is TGTGCCAGCAGCAGGGGACAGGGGGTAGTAGGGAGCACAGATACGCAGTATTTT. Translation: CASSRGQGVVGSTDTQYF.